Detailed here is one T cell receptor (beta chain). Per the original data handling: Scientists estimated how many nucleated cells there were by amplifying reference gene primers. TCRdb keeps only in-frame clones here, not all; method: immunoSEQ multiplex PCR. The V and J calls and clone size were taken over from that table, and D and trimming were inferred from the DNA. The repertoire holds hundreds of thousands of clones, with about 87% as singletons. V gave up 1 base and J gave up 2 bases, with 13 bases separating them. Germline CDR1 and CDR2: SGHRS and YFSETQ. The CDR3 runs 15 residues. This record comes from a study of blood T cell repertoires in COVID-19. Study at large: Specimens from acute and convalescent COVID-19 originated in the United States, Italy and Spain. PBMCs, B-cell-depleted T cells, or T cells were the source of the cDNA or gDNA that made up the material.

The sample comprised peripheral blood. This TCR derives from a human donor in a cohort sampled during active COVID-19. This chain connects TRBV5-1 to TRBJ2-7; D not certain. CDR3 sequence reads: CASSLSPRSPYEQYF. The CDR3 nucleotides read TGCGCCAGCAGCTTGTCCCCACGGAGTCCCTACGAGCAGTACTTC.